This is a list of T cell receptor beta chains from one sample in a study of neoadjuvant anti-PD-1 for oral cavity cancer. Method: immunoSEQ multiplex PCR; TCRdb's copy keeps in-frame clones and lacks some. The top ten hold over 2.5% of the sample, which has roughly 14,000 clones, 73% seen once. Source: PBMCs, taken after nivolumab (anti-PD-1) treatment. These TCRs come from a person aged 35 to 85 with oral cavity squamous cell carcinoma. Each CDR3 is given with its conserved first and last residue. A D gene is named only where the DNA matches it firmly. The size field is filled for only some rows; it gives once, few, many or a size class.

11	NA	NA	TRBV11-3	TRBJ2-7	CATPGHYEQYF	TGTGCCACCCCGGGACACTACGAGCAGTACTTC
14	NA	TRBD1	TRBV6-5	TRBJ1-1	CASSWGTANTEAFF	TGTGCCAGCAGTTGGGGGACAGCTAACACTGAAGCTTTCTTT
13	NA	NA	TRBV7-9	TRBJ1-3	CASSPSAENTIYF	TGTGCCAGCAGCCCATCGGCGGAAAACACCATATATTTT
14	NA	TRBD2	TRBV30	TRBJ2-1	CAWTSGRAPNEQFF	TGTGCCTGGACTAGCGGGAGGGCCCCTAATGAGCAGTTCTTC
17	NA	TRBD2	TRBV7-6	TRBJ2-2	CASSLALGGLDTGELFF	TGTGCCAGCAGCTTAGCGCTGGGAGGGCTGGACACCGGGGAGCTGTTTTTT
15	NA	TRBD1	TRBV5-1	TRBJ2-7	CASSLGGQATYEQYF	TGCGCCAGCAGCTTGGGGGGACAGGCGACCTACGAGCAGTACTTC
15	NA	NA	TRBV5-4	TRBJ1-1	CASSPFNGQNTEAFF	TGTGCCAGCAGCCCGTTTAATGGCCAGAACACTGAAGCTTTCTTT
13	few	NA	TRBV5-6	TRBJ1-5	CASSPQRTQPQHF	TGTGCCAGCAGCCCCCAGCGTACTCAGCCCCAGCATTTT
13	NA	NA	TRBV7-9	TRBJ1-4	CASSLGVKEKLFF	TGTGCCAGCAGCTTAGGGGTTAAGGAAAAACTGTTTTTT
17	few	TRBD2	TRBV7-6	TRBJ2-2	CASSGLAGGLLTGELFF	TGTGCCAGCAGCGGGCTAGCGGGAGGATTACTCACCGGGGAGCTGTTTTTT
13	NA	NA	TRBV19	TRBJ1-5	CASTAAASQPQHF	TGTGCCAGTACAGCGGCCGCAAGTCAGCCCCAGCATTTT
17	NA	TRBD1	TRBV19	TRBJ1-5	CASSTGTAPTPDQPQHF	TGTGCCAGTAGTACCGGGACAGCCCCTACTCCTGATCAGCCCCAGCATTTT
15	NA	NA	TRBV9	TRBJ2-3	CASSDSGHFTDTQYF	TGTGCCAGCAGCGATAGCGGCCATTTCACAGATACGCAGTATTTT
15	few	NA	TRBV7-6	TRBJ1-1	CASSLSTYLNTEAFF	TGTGCCAGCAGCTTAAGCACATACCTGAACACTGAAGCTTTCTTT
15	NA	NA	TRBV5-5	TRBJ2-5	CASSYPVGQGETQYF	TGTGCCAGCAGCTACCCGGTGGGGCAGGGAGAGACCCAGTACTTC
19	NA	TRBD2	TRBV7-3	TRBJ2-2	CASSLTGLGLAGGTGELFF	TGTGCCAGCAGCTTAACGGGCCTAGGACTAGCGGGAGGGACCGGGGAGCTGTTTTTT
14	few	NA	TRBV15	TRBJ1-1	CATSRASGNTEAFF	TGTGCCACCAGCAGAGCCTCGGGGAACACTGAAGCTTTCTTT
14	NA	NA	TRBV7-2	TRBJ2-7	CASSSGLGYYEQYF	TGTGCCAGCAGCTCGGGACTGGGCTACTACGAGCAGTACTTC
11	NA	NA	TRBV28	TRBJ2-7	CASSFAYEQYF	TGTGCCAGCAGTTTCGCCTACGAGCAGTACTTC
15	NA	NA	TRBV19	TRBJ2-1	CASSTGGSSYNEQFF	TGTGCCAGTAGTACCGGAGGGAGCTCCTACAATGAGCAGTTCTTC
15	few	TRBD2	TRBV7-3	TRBJ2-2	CASSSTSGNTGELFF	TGTGCCAGCAGCTCGACTAGCGGGAACACCGGGGAGCTGTTTTTT
13	NA	NA	TRBV2	TRBJ2-1	CASSEDSAREQFF	TGTGCCAGCAGTGAAGATTCGGCTCGCGAGCAGTTCTTC
14	NA	TRBD1	TRBV10-3	TRBJ2-2	CAISLQGDTGELFF	TGTGCCATCAGCTTACAGGGGGACACCGGGGAGCTGTTTTTT
14	NA	NA	TRBV5-1	TRBJ2-7	CASSLSQGTYEQYF	TGCGCCAGCAGCCTGTCCCAGGGAACCTACGAGCAGTACTTC
13	NA	NA	TRBV7-2	TRBJ1-3	CASSLLQANTIYF	TGTGCCAGCAGCTTATTACAGGCCAACACCATATATTTT
13	NA	NA	TRBV5-6	TRBJ2-5	CASSPRGEETQYF	TGTGCCAGCAGCCCCAGGGGAGAAGAGACCCAGTACTTC
16	NA	TRBD1	TRBV27	TRBJ2-5	CASSLAGGASKETQYF	TGTGCCAGCAGTTTGGCAGGGGGCGCGTCCAAAGAGACCCAGTACTTC
14	few	NA	TRBV9	TRBJ1-1	CASSAGAQSTEAFF	TGTGCCAGCAGCGCCGGGGCGCAGTCCACTGAAGCTTTCTTT
15	NA	NA	TRBV5-1	TRBJ2-1	CASSLDGQPHNEQFF	TGCGCCAGCAGCTTGGACGGACAACCCCACAATGAGCAGTTCTTC
13	NA	NA	TRBV30	TRBJ1-1	CAWSVGVTRTAFF	TGTGCCTGGAGTGTAGGGGTAACAAGGACGGCTTTCTTT
15	NA	NA	TRBV6-5	TRBJ1-2	CASSYSSRGSYGYTF	TGTGCCAGCAGTTACTCATCCCGAGGTAGCTATGGCTACACCTTC
13	few	NA	TRBV15	TRBJ2-1	CATSRVGDNEQFF	TGTGCCACCAGCAGAGTAGGGGACAATGAGCAGTTCTTC
15	NA	TRBD1	TRBV4-2	TRBJ1-1	CASTSAGTGTFEAFF	TGTGCCAGCACGTCCGCCGGGACAGGGACTTTTGAAGCTTTCTTT
16	NA	TRBD1	TRBV6-4	TRBJ2-1	CASSDLAGTAYNEQFF	TGTGCCAGCAGTGACCTAGCTGGGACAGCTTACAATGAGCAGTTCTTC
16	NA	NA	TRBV5-3	TRBJ1-4	CARSLKATLRNEKLFF	TGTGCCAGAAGCTTAAAGGCAACTCTGAGGAATGAAAAACTGTTTTTT
13	NA	NA	TRBV30	TRBJ1-5	CAWSMRDNQPQHF	TGTGCCTGGAGTATGAGGGACAATCAGCCCCAGCATTTT
15	once	TRBD2	TRBV5-5	TRBJ2-5	CASSDDGTSGETQYF	TGTGCCAGCAGCGATGACGGGACTAGCGGGGAGACCCAGTACTTC
14	NA	NA	TRBV10-1	TRBJ2-2	CASSGFEHTGELFF	TGCGCCAGCAGTGGATTCGAACACACCGGGGAGCTGTTTTTT
15	NA	NA	TRBV6-5	TRBJ1-5	CASSHGTVSNQPQHF	TGTGCCAGCAGCCACGGGACGGTTAGCAATCAGCCCCAGCATTTT
15	NA	TRBD1	TRBV2	TRBJ2-2	CASSSTGGDVGELFF	TGTGCCAGCAGTTCGACAGGGGGCGATGTCGGGGAGCTGTTTTTT
14	NA	NA	TRBV4-1	TRBJ1-2	CASSQEALGYGYTF	TGCGCCAGCAGCCAAGAAGCCTTGGGCTATGGCTACACCTTC
16	NA	TRBD1	TRBV9	TRBJ2-1	CASSAGDRDYYNEQFF	TGTGCCAGCAGCGCAGGGGACAGGGACTACTACAATGAGCAGTTCTTC